Here is one T cell receptor (beta chain) with its context. Repertoires were generated with immunoSEQ multiplex PCR, while TCRdb's copy carries only in-frame clones and drops some. The data hold about 73,000 clones, with 82% observed a single time. This entry comes from a study of blood T cell repertoires in COVID-19. About the research overall: Samples taken during acute and convalescent COVID-19 were collected in the United States, Italy and Spain.

The length of the CDR3 is 15 residues. Germline CDR1 and CDR2: MNHEY and SVGAGI. V shed 7 bases and J shed 3 bases, with 16 bases lying between them. This receptor was obtained from a woman in her sixties or seventies with acute or convalescent COVID-19. The sample taken for sequencing was peripheral blood. The chain recombines TRBV6-5 with TRBJ2-1, with D maybe TRBD2 (6 bases). CDR3: CASIIAEVYYNEQFF. The CDR3 nucleotides read TGTGCCAGCATTATAGCGGAGGTATACTACAATGAGCAGTTCTTC.